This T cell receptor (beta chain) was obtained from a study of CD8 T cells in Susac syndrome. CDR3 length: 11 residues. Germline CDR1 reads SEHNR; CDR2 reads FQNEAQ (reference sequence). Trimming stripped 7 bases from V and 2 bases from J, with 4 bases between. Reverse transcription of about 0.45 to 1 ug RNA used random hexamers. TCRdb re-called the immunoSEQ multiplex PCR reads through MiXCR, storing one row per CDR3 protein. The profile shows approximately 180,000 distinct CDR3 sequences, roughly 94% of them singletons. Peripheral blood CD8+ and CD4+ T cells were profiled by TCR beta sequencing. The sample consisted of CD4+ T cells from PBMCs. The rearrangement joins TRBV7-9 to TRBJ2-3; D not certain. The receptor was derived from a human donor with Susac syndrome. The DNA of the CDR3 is TGTGCCAGCACCTCCACAGATACGCAGTATTTT. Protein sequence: CASTSTDTQYF.